The 17 T cell receptor beta chains given below trace back to one sample, sequenced in a study of T cell responses to AZD1222 COVID-19 vaccine. Produced via immunoSEQ multiplex PCR; TCRdb's table is partial and in-frame only. The table includes over 130,000 clones, 90% detected once. Sequencing used peripheral blood, obtained 28 days after the second AZD1222 dose. The receptors were gathered from an adult who received the AZD1222 COVID-19 vaccine.

The chain recombines TRBV7-6 with TRBJ2-2, with TRBD2 matching 14 bases. Germline loops: CDR1 SGHVS, CDR2 FNYEAQ. This CDR3 spans 21 amino acids. V gave up 1 base and J gave up 1 base; unmatched junction bases: 11. The CDR3 here is CASSLGPAGLAGGKNTGELFF. In DNA, the CDR3 is TGTGCCAGCAGCTTAGGGCCCGCCGGACTAGCGGGGGGCAAGAACACCGGGGAGCTGTTTTTT.

The chain has TRBV7-9 and TRBJ1-6; 7 nucleotides match TRBD1. CDR1 and CDR2 (germline): SEHNR, FQNEAQ (reference sequence). J was trimmed by 6 bases and V by 1 base; bases with no gene match: 9. The CDR3 is 17 residues long. CDR3 coding DNA: TGTGCCAGCAGCTTAGGTCACGGGACAGAGCGTAATTCACCCCTCCACTTT. It codes for CASSLGHGTERNSPLHF.

The chain has TRBV7-3 and TRBJ1-1; the D is unclear. Germline V CDR1 and CDR2: SGHTA, FQGTGA. The CDR3 consists of 13 residues. The V end was cut by 3 bases, the J end by 6 bases, with 11 bases between. In DNA, the CDR3 is TGTGCCAGCAGCTTTCAAGGTATCGCTGAAGCTTTCTTT. It is translated as CASSFQGIAEAFF.

The rearrangement joins TRBV9 to TRBJ2-5; weak D call: TRBD1 (9 bases). CDR3 size: 15 residues. V lost 3 bases and J lost 2, with 14 bases in between. Germline CDR1 is SGDLS and CDR2 is YYNGEE. The CDR3 region is CASSAGGTGQETQYF. The CDR3 DNA follows: TGTGCCAGCAGCGCGGGGGGGACAGGGCAAGAGACCCAGTACTTC.

The chain combines TRBV3-1 (or the pseudogene TRBV3-2) with TRBJ2-1, with 7 bases fitting TRBD1. The CDR3 covers 18 residues. V lost 1 base, J lost 5 bases, and 14 bases stayed unmatched. Germline CDR1 reads LGHDT; CDR2 reads YNNKEL (reference sequence). The CDR3 spells CASSQGYPRQGKNNEQFF. CDR3 in DNA: TGTGCCAGCAGCCAAGGGTACCCCCGACAGGGTAAAAACAATGAGCAGTTCTTC.

The chain employs TRBV2 and TRBJ2-2; 12 bases align to TRBD1. This CDR3 has 15 amino acids. The V segment lost 6 bases and the J segment 5 bases; nucleotides outside the gene matches: 4. From germline, CDR1 is SNHLY and CDR2 FYNNEI. The chain's CDR3 is CASSGDRGLTGELFF. In DNA, the CDR3 is TGTGCCAGCAGCGGGGACAGGGGGCTAACCGGGGAGCTGTTTTTT.

This clone was observed once. The gene calls are TRBV5-6 and TRBJ2-2, with D possibly being TRBD2 (6 bases). The germline V gene encodes CDR1 SGHDT and CDR2 YYEEEE. V lost 0 bases and J 4 bases, leaving 10 bases between the germline ends. The length of the CDR3 is 15 residues. The CDR3 DNA reads as TGTGCCAGCAGCTTGGGGAGGGTTGGCACCGGGGAGCTGTTTTTT. Protein: CASSLGRVGTGELFF.

The chain employs TRBV10-2 and TRBJ2-5, with 7 bases matching TRBD2. Per germline, CDR1 WSHSY and CDR2 SAAADI. Germline trimming cut 4 bases from V and 4 bases from J; bases unmatched to any gene: 6. The CDR3 spans 14 residues. The CDR3 DNA follows: TGCGCCAGCAGTGGGGCAGGGAGGGGAGAGACCCAGTACTTC. Protein product: CASSGAGRGETQYF.

The chain joins TRBV10-1 to TRBJ2-7; the D gene is possibly TRBD2 (6 bases). The V end was cut by 3 bases, the J end by 4 bases, with 16 bases between. Germline assignment: CDR1 WNHNN and CDR2 SYGVQD (reference sequence). The CDR3 is made up of 15 amino acids. CDR3 protein: CASSESGKSGYEQYV. The CDR3 DNA reads as TGCGCCAGCAGTGAATCGGGCAAAAGCGGGTACGAGCAGTACGTC.

The J gene is TRBJ1-6, the V gene TRBV18; no firm D call. The CDR3 has 14 residues. V lost 5 bases and J lost 9, with 14 bases in between. CDR1 KGHSH and CDR2 LQKENI come from the germline V gene. The CDR3 DNA follows: TGTGCCAGCTCAGAAGACCGGGCCGGTTCACCCCTCCACTTT. Its protein is CASSEDRAGSPLHF.

In its sample, this clone was seen once. V gene TRBV5-1 combines with J gene TRBJ2-2; 7 bases are shared with TRBD1. The CDR3 has 14 residues. Per germline, CDR1 SGHRS and CDR2 YFSETQ. V dropped 2 bases and J dropped 5; count of bases not matched to a gene: 3. This chain's CDR3 is CASSFRQGTGELFF. CDR3 DNA: TGCGCCAGCAGCTTCCGACAGGGAACCGGGGAGCTGTTTTTT.

V gene TRBV6-2 or TRBV6-3 combines with J gene TRBJ2-1; 15 nucleotides agree with TRBD2. Germline assignment: CDR1 MNHEY and CDR2 SVGEGT. The CDR3 loop spans 17 amino acids. J lost 4 bases, V lost 6 bases, and 7 bases had no gene match. The DNA for the CDR3 is TGTGCCAGCAGCTCGGGACTAGCGGGAGGACCTTACAATGAGCAGTTCTTC. It is translated as CASSSGLAGGPYNEQFF.

This clone was picked up one time. The V gene is TRBV19, the J gene TRBJ2-3; D possibly corresponds to TRBD1 (5 bases). The germline CDR1 and CDR2 sequences are LNHDA and SQIVND (reference sequence). V was trimmed by 1 base and J by 4 bases, leaving 15 bases between them. There are 16 residues in the CDR3. CDR3 region: CASSIGSGLGADTQYF. The CDR3 DNA follows: TGTGCCAGTAGTATAGGGTCAGGGTTAGGCGCAGATACGCAGTATTTT. Using reference TRBV19 and TRBJ2-3 for the parts outside the CDR3, the full variable domain is DGGITQSPKYLFRKEGQNVTLSCEQNLNHDAMYWYRQDPGQGLRLIYYSQIVNDFQKGDIAEGYSVSREKKESFPLTVTSAQKNPTAFYLCASSIGSGLGADTQYFGPGTRLTVL.

The J gene is TRBJ2-7, the V gene TRBV6-5, with TRBD2 as a possible D gene (5 bases). Per the germline V gene, CDR1 is MNHEY and CDR2 is SVGAGI. V gave up 8 bases and J gave up 3 bases, with 14 bases separating them. The CDR3 sequence is 13 residues long. The CDR3 loop reads CASAREILYEQYF. The CDR3 DNA follows: TGTGCCAGCGCGAGGGAAATACTCTACGAGCAGTACTTC.

V gene TRBV28 combines with J gene TRBJ1-1; a weak D match, TRBD1 (5 bases). V was pared by 5 bases and J by 1 base, with 11 bases between. From germline, CDR1 is MDHEN and CDR2 SYDVKM. The CDR3 totals 14 residues. The CDR3 sequence is CASSMGLPNTEAFF. In nucleotides, the CDR3 is TGTGCCAGCAGTATGGGACTGCCGAACACTGAAGCTTTCTTT. The whole variable domain, filled in from reference TRBV28 and TRBJ1-1, reads DVKVTQSSRYLVKRTGEKVFLECVQDMDHENMFWYRQDPGLGLRLIYFSYDVKMKEKGDIPEGYSVSREKKERFSLILESASTNQTSMYLCASSMGLPNTEAFFGQGTRLTVV.

The chain employs TRBV5-1 and TRBJ1-3; D is unresolved. Deletions cut 0 bases from V and 4 bases from J, with 14 bases between. Germline assignment: CDR1 SGHRS and CDR2 YFSETQ. The CDR3 consists of 16 residues. CDR3 DNA: TGCGCCAGCAGCTTGGCGAGACCCGGCACCGGAAACACCATATATTTT. It translates to CASSLARPGTGNTIYF. Full variable domain (missing parts from reference TRBV5-1 and TRBJ1-3): KAGVTQTPRYLIKTRGQQVTLSCSPISGHRSVSWYQQTPGQGLQFLFEYFSETQRNKGNFPGRFSGRQFSNSRSEMNVSTLELGDSALYLCASSLARPGTGNTIYFGEGSWLTVV.

The chain is built from TRBV7-2 and TRBJ1-3; tentatively, D is TRBD1 (6 bases). The CDR3 loop spans 16 amino acids. V lost 5 bases and J 4 bases, leaving 18 bases between the germline ends. The germline CDR1 and CDR2 sequences are SGHTA and FQGNSA. The CDR3 bases are TGTGCCAGCAGCAACAGGGCGGACGGAGTCGGAAACACCATATATTTT. Its translation: CASSNRADGVGNTIYF.